This T cell receptor beta chain was sequenced for a study of T cells after posttransplantation cyclophosphamide. Overall study findings and caveats: Recipient CMV seropositivity and CMV reactivation strongly tracked TRB clonality.

Here immunoSEQ multiplex PCR was the method, and the copy in TCRdb shows in-frame clones only, minus some. The sample contains about 8,000 clones, none of them singletons. A marrow graft followed busulfan-fludarabine conditioning, with cyclophosphamide on days +3 and +4. This clone was seen ten or more times. Its specificity is unknown. This CDR3 is 16 amino acids long. V trimming: 4 bases; J trimming: 7 bases; junction bases outside the gene matches: 13. CDR1 MNHEY and CDR2 SVGAGI come from the germline V gene. Source: PBMCs, taken after allogeneic stem cell transplant with posttransplant cyclophosphamide. This receptor was taken from a female patient aged 45-60 years who received an allogeneic stem cell transplant from a related donor, was CMV-positive, and had no GVHD. Some T cells may originate from the graft donor. The gene calls are TRBV6-5 and TRBJ2-1; 7 nucleotides agree with TRBD2. Written as DNA, the CDR3 is TGTGCCAGCAGTTCCTCCGCGGGAGTTTTGGGAAATGAGCAGTTCTTC. Protein: CASSSSAGVLGNEQFF.